This note documents a single T cell receptor (beta chain) sequence. Its cognate antigen is unknown. The method was immunoSEQ multiplex PCR; TCRdb's version includes in-frame clones alone and lacks a portion of them. The profile covers about 330,000 clones, with 87% appearing a single time and about 1% taken by the ten largest. The data are from a study of cytomegalovirus exposure and HLA in healthy donors. Overall study results and limits: Subsequent analysis found a tendency for first-cohort TCR clusters to co-occur within the 100 to 150 validation repertoires. Rare sequences made up most TCRs, while some public TCRs were found in many donors.

The germline V and J ends were trimmed by 0 bases and 2 bases, with 16 bases remaining between them. The CDR3 totals 17 residues. Germline V gene lookup returns CDR1 LGHNT and CDR2 FRNRAP. Sequencing used PBMCs. The chain is built from TRBV12-5 and TRBJ2-5, with D unclear. The clonotype was recovered from a woman in her 30s in good health and CMV-seropositive. The CDR3 loop is CASGLVHPVGNQETQYF. The CDR3 DNA sequence: TGTGCTAGTGGTTTGGTACACCCTGTTGGAAATCAAGAGACCCAGTACTTC.